The 29 T cell receptor beta chains below were found in one sample sequenced in a study of early T cells in non-severe SARS-CoV-2 infection. TCRdb used MiXCR to reprocess the 5' RACE reads, holding one entry per CDR3 protein. The sample has more than 45,000 distinct CDR3 sequences, 9.5% to 15% seen once. The material sequenced was whole blood. These receptors all stem from an adult who was a healthcare worker with PCR-confirmed SARS-CoV-2 infection or an uninfected control (not recorded which).

This clonotype was seen ten or more times. A read error may produce the germline difference seen at one junction end. The CDR3 loop is CASSLDYHEQFF. The DNA of the CDR3 is TGTGCCAGCAGTCTAGACTACCATGAGCAGTTCTTC. The genes are TRBV12-3 or TRBV12-4 and TRBJ2-1; tentative D call: TRBD2 (5 bases). This CDR3 is 12 amino acids long.

The chain combines TRBV7-3 with TRBJ2-1; weak D call: TRBD2 (5 bases). CDR1 and CDR2 (germline): SGHTA, FQGTGA. The CDR3 is 16 residues long. V gave up 5 bases and J gave up 0 bases, with 14 bases separating them. As DNA, the CDR3 is TGTGCCAGCAGCCCGACTAAGGGCTCCTCCTACAATGAGCAGTTCTTC. Translated, it gives CASSPTKGSSYNEQFF.

V gene TRBV25-1 combines with J gene TRBJ2-7; tentative D call: TRBD2 (5 bases). CDR3 size: 13 residues. V was cut by 2 bases and J by 6 bases, with 11 bases left in between. Per the germline V gene, CDR1 is MGHDK and CDR2 is SYGVNS. The CDR3 DNA reads as TGTGCCAGCAGTGAACTGACTAAGGGCGAGCAGTACTTC. Its protein product is CASSELTKGEQYF.

The sample holds many counts of this clonotype. The chain uses TRBV28 and TRBJ1-1, with 7 bases aligning to TRBD1. The V gene's germline CDR1 is MDHEN and CDR2 SYDVKM. The CDR3 totals 12 residues. Trimming took 5 bases from V and 5 from J; bases not matched to a gene: 2. The CDR3: CASSPQGTEAFF. CDR3 DNA: TGTGCCAGCAGTCCACAGGGGACTGAAGCTTTCTTT. Filled out from reference TRBV28 and TRBJ1-1, the complete variable domain reads DVKVTQSSRYLVKRTGEKVFLECVQDMDHENMFWYRQDPGLGLRLIYFSYDVKMKEKGDIPEGYSVSREKKERFSLILESASTNQTSMYLCASSPQGTEAFFGQGTRLTVV.

This clonotype has a count of ten or more. This chain uses TRBV30 with TRBJ1-5; no clear D gene. V lost 0 bases to trimming and J lost 6 bases, with 9 bases between them. The CDR3 is made up of 13 amino acids. Per germline, CDR1 GTSNPN and CDR2 SVGIG (reference sequence). DNA for the CDR3: TGTGCCTGGAGTGTAGGGTCTCGTCAGCCCCAGCATTTT. It translates to CAWSVGSRQPQHF.

The chain carries TRBV28 and TRBJ1-6; D remains unclear. CDR3 length equals 14 residues. Germline V gene sequence: CDR1 MDHEN, CDR2 SYDVKM. With 3 bases removed from V and 7 bases from J, the gap between germline ends came to 10 bases. This CDR3 reads CASSLQALNSPLHF. DNA of the CDR3: TGTGCCAGCAGTTTGCAGGCCCTAAATTCACCCCTCCACTTT.

This clonotype was seen repeatedly, ten times or more. The CDR3: CSVTPGGIYNEQFF. The CDR3 bases are TGCAGCGTTACCCCAGGGGGTATTTACAATGAGCAGTTCTTC. The V and J genes are TRBV29-1 and TRBJ2-1, with 7 nucleotides matching TRBD1. The CDR3 spans 14 residues. V trimming: 5 bases; J trimming: 4 bases; junction bases outside the gene matches: 8. Germline lookup yields CDR1 SQVTM and CDR2 ANQGSEA.

V gene TRBV12-3 or TRBV12-4 combines with J gene TRBJ2-1; TRBD2 aligns across 7 bases. The V and J ends lost 6 bases and 6 bases, in that order; junction bases with no gene match: 14. The CDR3 is made up of 16 amino acids. CDR3 sequence: CASREAGPPEGNEQFF. The CDR3 DNA is TGTGCCAGCAGGGAAGCGGGACCCCCGGAAGGCAATGAGCAGTTCTTC.

This clonotype was recorded a few times. The V and J genes are TRBV2 and TRBJ1-3; D might be TRBD1 (5 bases). The germline V gene has CDR1 SNHLY and CDR2 FYNNEI. V was trimmed by 10 bases and J by 1 base, leaving 11 bases between them. The length of the CDR3 is 13 residues. DNA of the CDR3: TGTGCCACCGGACAAATATCTGGAAACACCATATATTTT. Translation gives CATGQISGNTIYF.

By frequency in the sample, this clonotype is medium-sized. The chain couples TRBV29-1 to TRBJ1-2, with a tentative D call TRBD1 (5 bases). Germline V gene sequence: CDR1 SQVTM, CDR2 ANQGSEA. V gave up 7 bases and J gave up 3 bases, with 9 bases separating them. This CDR3 has 11 amino acids. CDR3 sequence: CSAGTDYGYTF. The CDR3 nucleotides are TGCAGCGCCGGGACGGACTATGGCTACACCTTC.

The table lists this clonotype with a few counts. The rearrangement joins TRBV4-1 to TRBJ2-5; D is unclear. CDR3 length equals 14 residues. Trimming left V 1 base short and J 0 bases short, with 6 bases between. Germline CDR1 reads MGHRA; CDR2 reads YSYEKL. The CDR3 is CASSQGGNQETQYF. In DNA, the CDR3 is TGCGCCAGCAGCCAAGGGGGTAACCAAGAGACCCAGTACTTC.

The chain uses TRBV7-9 and TRBJ2-3, with TRBD1 matching 7 bases. Losses at the gene ends were 7 bases for V and 5 bases for J; bases not matched to a gene: 12. CDR1 is SEHNR, CDR2 FQNEAQ, per germline (reference sequence). The CDR3 sequence is 15 residues long. The CDR3 region is CASISQEQGRDTQYF. The CDR3 coding sequence is TGTGCCAGCATCTCTCAGGAACAGGGGAGAGATACGCAGTATTTT.

In DNA form, the CDR3 reads TGTGCCAGCAGCAACCAGGACTTCTCCTACGAGCAGTACTTC. Its protein product is CASSNQDFSYEQYF. This chain uses TRBV9 with TRBJ2-7; D is possibly TRBD2 (5 bases). V shed 4 bases and J shed 0 bases, with 11 bases lying between them. The V gene's germline CDR1 is SGDLS and CDR2 YYNGEE. This CDR3 has 14 amino acids.

The chain joins TRBV12-2 to TRBJ2-3; the table's D call, TRBD2, was not checked against the DNA. TRBV12-2 is flagged as a pseudogene. The CDR3 runs to 20 residues. The CDR3 reads CASRFRSLPGSGRESDTQYF. CDR3 coding DNA: TGTGCAAGTCGCTTCCGAAGCCTCCCCGGGAGCGGGAGAGAGTCAGATACGCAGTATTTT.

The V call is TRBV7-3, the J call TRBJ2-5, with D tentatively TRBD2 (6 bases). CDR1 is SGHTA and CDR2 is FQGTGA in the germline V gene. The CDR3 totals 13 residues. V shed 5 bases and J shed 2 bases, with 9 bases lying between them. The CDR3 loop is CASSRRDQETQYF. The CDR3 coding sequence is TGTGCCAGCAGCCGGAGGGATCAAGAGACCCAGTACTTC.

The rearrangement uses TRBV12-3 or TRBV12-4 and TRBJ2-1; D is perhaps TRBD2 (6 bases). Trimming took 6 bases from V and 0 from J, leaving 15 bases between them. The CDR3 extends over 16 amino acids. As DNA, the CDR3 is TGTGCCAGCAGCCCCTTCCGGGAGAGCTCCTACAATGAGCAGTTCTTC. Translation: CASSPFRESSYNEQFF.

This clonotype was recorded many times. The chain carries TRBV24-1 and TRBJ2-2, with D tentatively TRBD2 (5 bases). Germline V CDR1 and CDR2: KGHDR, SFDVKD. The CDR3 loop spans 15 amino acids. V gave up 3 bases and J gave up 4 bases, with 11 bases separating them. CDR3 in amino acids: CATSDEGRVTGELFF. CDR3 in DNA: TGTGCCACCAGTGATGAAGGGAGAGTCACCGGGGAGCTGTTTTTT.

Many counts were recorded for this clonotype. The J gene is TRBJ2-5, the V gene TRBV5-1; no clear D gene. Trimming pared 4 bases from V and 2 bases from J, leaving 15 bases between. The CDR3 has 15 amino acids. Germline loops: CDR1 SGHRS, CDR2 YFSETQ. The CDR3: CASSTGRNPQETQYF. CDR3 nucleotide sequence: TGCGCCAGCAGCACCGGACGGAACCCACAAGAGACCCAGTACTTC. Based on the CDR3 plus reference TRBV5-1 and TRBJ2-5, the full variable domain is KAGVTQTPRYLIKTRGQQVTLSCSPISGHRSVSWYQQTPGQGLQFLFEYFSETQRNKGNFPGRFSGRQFSNSRSEMNVSTLELGDSALYLCASSTGRNPQETQYFGPGTRLLVL.

The table lists this clonotype with a few counts. The chain is built from TRBV12-3 or TRBV12-4 and TRBJ2-1; a possible D gene is TRBD2 (6 bases). V was pared by 4 bases and J by 0 bases, with 13 bases between. The CDR3 consists of 16 residues. CDR3 protein: CASSSERASSYNEQFF. DNA for the CDR3: TGTGCCAGCAGTTCCGAGCGGGCGAGCTCCTACAATGAGCAGTTCTTC.

The table lists this clonotype with many counts. The chain employs TRBV18 and TRBJ2-3; D is perhaps TRBD1 (5 bases). There are 16 residues in the CDR3. The germline V gene encodes CDR1 KGHSH and CDR2 LQKENI. Between the trimmed V and J ends, which lost 0 bases and 5 bases, there was a span of 15 bases. The chain's CDR3 is CASSPPEGKRGDTQYF. In nucleotides, the CDR3 is TGTGCCAGCTCACCACCGGAAGGAAAAAGGGGAGATACGCAGTATTTT. Supplemented by reference TRBV18 and TRBJ2-3, the full variable domain reads NAGVMQNPRHLVRRRGQEARLRCSPMKGHSHVYWYRQLPEEGLKFMVYLQKENIIDESGMPKERFSAEFPKEGPSILRIQQVVRGDSAAYFCASSPPEGKRGDTQYFGPGTRLTVL.

This clonotype was recorded many times. The chain is built from TRBV6-6 and TRBJ2-7; 7 bases agree with TRBD1. The CDR3 is made up of 15 amino acids. V trimming: 6 bases; J trimming: 3 bases; junction bases outside the gene matches: 11. CDR1 MNHNY and CDR2 SVGAGI come from the germline V gene (reference sequence). CDR3 region: CASSPTTGSLYEQYF. The CDR3 nucleotides are TGTGCCAGCAGCCCGACGACAGGGAGCCTCTACGAGCAGTACTTC.

The table lists this clonotype with a few counts. The gene calls are TRBV5-6 and TRBJ1-2; no definite D call. From germline, CDR1 is SGHDT and CDR2 YYEEEE. The CDR3 runs to 13 residues. V was clipped by 0 bases and J by 4 bases, with 7 bases between them. The CDR3, as DNA: TGTGCCAGCAGCTTGGGCAGACTCTATGGCTACACCTTC. Amino acid sequence: CASSLGRLYGYTF.

This chain uses TRBV24-1 with TRBJ2-2; no definite D call. V lost 1 base to trimming and J lost 6 bases, with 8 bases between them. There are 14 residues in the CDR3. Per the germline V gene, CDR1 is KGHDR and CDR2 is SFDVKD. The CDR3 loop reads CATSDLPASGELFF. CDR3 nucleotide sequence: TGTGCCACCAGTGATTTACCCGCGTCCGGGGAGCTGTTTTTT.

This clonotype was detected many times. The rearrangement uses TRBV20-1 and TRBJ1-2, with 7 bases fitting TRBD1. Germline V gene sequence: CDR1 DFQATT, CDR2 SNEGSKA (reference sequence). The CDR3 covers 14 residues. The trim removed 0 bases at V and 6 bases at J, leaving 7 bases unmatched. CDR3 sequence reads: CSAREGQYRHGYTF. DNA for the CDR3: TGCAGTGCTAGAGAGGGACAGTACAGACATGGCTACACCTTC.

This clonotype showed up many times. The gene calls are TRBV2 and TRBJ2-7; D might be TRBD2 (6 bases). Germline V gene lookup returns CDR1 SNHLY and CDR2 FYNNEI. Trimming removed 8 bases from V and 1 base from J, with 12 bases in between. The CDR3 is made up of 13 amino acids. The CDR3 is CASVSGSSYEQYF. The CDR3 DNA is TGTGCCAGCGTTAGCGGTTCATCCTACGAGCAGTACTTC.

The chain has TRBV11-1 and TRBJ1-2, with D unresolved. The V and J ends lost 5 bases and 0 bases respectively, with 7 bases between them. This CDR3 has 13 amino acids. The germline V gene has CDR1 SGHAT and CDR2 FQDESV (reference sequence). CDR3 sequence reads: CASSTGTNYGYTF. The CDR3 DNA reads as TGTGCCAGCAGCACTGGAACTAACTATGGCTACACCTTC.

A few counts support this clonotype. This chain connects TRBV9 to TRBJ2-3, with no clear D. CDR1 and CDR2 (germline): SGDLS, YYNGEE. Trimming took off 0 bases at V and 3 bases at J, with 11 bases between the two ends. This CDR3 contains 15 residues. CDR3: CASSVALGRTDTQYF. DNA of the CDR3: TGTGCCAGCAGCGTAGCCCTAGGGCGTACAGATACGCAGTATTTT.

This clonotype showed up just a few times. This chain links TRBV3-1 with TRBJ2-5; possible D gene TRBD2, 6 bases. The CDR3 consists of 13 residues. The V gene lost 5 bases and the J gene lost 3 bases, with 10 bases spanning the gap. Germline V gene lookup returns CDR1 LGHDT and CDR2 YNNKEL (reference sequence). CDR3 nucleotide sequence: TGTGCCAGCAGCAAGTCGGGGGAAGAGACCCAGTACTTC. Protein product: CASSKSGEETQYF.

This clonotype was picked up many times. The gene calls are TRBV18 and TRBJ2-5, with D perhaps matching TRBD1 (5 bases). Germline V gene sequence: CDR1 KGHSH, CDR2 LQKENI. CDR3 size: 13 residues. Trimming took 2 bases from V and 4 from J, leaving 8 bases between them. This CDR3 reads CASSPGRAETQYF. The CDR3 DNA reads TGTGCCAGCTCACCAGGCAGGGCAGAGACCCAGTACTTC.